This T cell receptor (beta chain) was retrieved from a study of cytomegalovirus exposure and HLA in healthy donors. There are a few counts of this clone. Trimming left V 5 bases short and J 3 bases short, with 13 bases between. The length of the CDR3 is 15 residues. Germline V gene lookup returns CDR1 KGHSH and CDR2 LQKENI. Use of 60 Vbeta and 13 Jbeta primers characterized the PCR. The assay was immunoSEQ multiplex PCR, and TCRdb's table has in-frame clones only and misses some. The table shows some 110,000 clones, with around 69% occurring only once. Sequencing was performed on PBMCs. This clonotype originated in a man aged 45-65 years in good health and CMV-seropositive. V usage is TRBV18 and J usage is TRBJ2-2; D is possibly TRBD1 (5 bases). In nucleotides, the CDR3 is TGTGCCAGCTCAATTCAGGGTGGGCACACCGGGGAGCTGTTTTTT. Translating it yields CASSIQGGHTGELFF.